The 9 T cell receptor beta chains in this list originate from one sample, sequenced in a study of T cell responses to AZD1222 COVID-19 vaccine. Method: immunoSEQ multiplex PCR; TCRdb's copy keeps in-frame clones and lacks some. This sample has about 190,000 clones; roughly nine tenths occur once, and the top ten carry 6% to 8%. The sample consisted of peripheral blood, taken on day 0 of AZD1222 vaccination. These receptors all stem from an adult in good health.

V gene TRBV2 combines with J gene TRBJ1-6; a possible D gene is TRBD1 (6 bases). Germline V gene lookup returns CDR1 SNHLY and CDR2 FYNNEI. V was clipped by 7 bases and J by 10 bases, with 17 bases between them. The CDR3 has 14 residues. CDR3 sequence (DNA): TGTGCCAGCACTGGGGTGGAGGGGGAATCACCCCTCCACTTT. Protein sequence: CASTGVEGESPLHF.

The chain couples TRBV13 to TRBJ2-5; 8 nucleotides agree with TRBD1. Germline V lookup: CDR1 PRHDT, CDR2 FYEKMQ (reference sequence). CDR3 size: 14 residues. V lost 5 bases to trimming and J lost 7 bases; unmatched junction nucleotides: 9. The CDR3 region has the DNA TGTGCCAGCAGCCTTGGACAGGGAACTATGACCCAGTACTTC. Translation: CASSLGQGTMTQYF.

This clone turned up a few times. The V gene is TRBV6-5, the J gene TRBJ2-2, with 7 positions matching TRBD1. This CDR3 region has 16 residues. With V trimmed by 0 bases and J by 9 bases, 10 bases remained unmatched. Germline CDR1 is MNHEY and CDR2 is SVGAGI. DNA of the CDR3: TGTGCCAGCAGTTACTCGTCGGGACAGTTCATCAGGGAGCTGTTTTTT. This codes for CASSYSSGQFIRELFF.

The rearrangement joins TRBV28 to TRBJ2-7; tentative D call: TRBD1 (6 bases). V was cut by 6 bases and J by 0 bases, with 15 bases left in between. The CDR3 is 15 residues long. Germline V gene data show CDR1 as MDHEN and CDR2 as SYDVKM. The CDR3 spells CASSSPQGTSYEQYF. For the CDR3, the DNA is TGTGCCAGCAGCTCGCCACAGGGTACCTCCTACGAGCAGTACTTC.

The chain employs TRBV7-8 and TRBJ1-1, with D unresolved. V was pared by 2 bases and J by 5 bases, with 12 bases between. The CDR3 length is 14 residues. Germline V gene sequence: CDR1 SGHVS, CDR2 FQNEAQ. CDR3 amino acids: CASSLSFGATEAFF. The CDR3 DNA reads TGTGCCAGCAGCTTAAGTTTTGGAGCAACTGAAGCTTTCTTT.

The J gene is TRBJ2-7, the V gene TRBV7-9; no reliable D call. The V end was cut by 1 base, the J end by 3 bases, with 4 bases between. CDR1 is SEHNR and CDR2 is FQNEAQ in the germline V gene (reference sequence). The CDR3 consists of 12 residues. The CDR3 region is CASSLENYEQYF. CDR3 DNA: TGTGCCAGCAGCTTAGAGAACTACGAGCAGTACTTC.

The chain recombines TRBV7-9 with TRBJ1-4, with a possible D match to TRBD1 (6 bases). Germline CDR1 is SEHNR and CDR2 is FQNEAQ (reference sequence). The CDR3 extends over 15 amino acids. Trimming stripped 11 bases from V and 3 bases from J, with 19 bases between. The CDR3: CALQQLGGPNEKLFF. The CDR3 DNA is TGTGCCCTCCAACAGCTCGGGGGGCCTAATGAAAAACTGTTTTTT.

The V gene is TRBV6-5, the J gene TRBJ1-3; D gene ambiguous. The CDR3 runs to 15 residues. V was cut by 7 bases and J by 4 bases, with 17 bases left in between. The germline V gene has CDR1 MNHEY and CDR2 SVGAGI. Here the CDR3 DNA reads TGTGCCAGCACCCCACGGACCTTTCCAGGAAACACCATATATTTT. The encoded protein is CASTPRTFPGNTIYF.

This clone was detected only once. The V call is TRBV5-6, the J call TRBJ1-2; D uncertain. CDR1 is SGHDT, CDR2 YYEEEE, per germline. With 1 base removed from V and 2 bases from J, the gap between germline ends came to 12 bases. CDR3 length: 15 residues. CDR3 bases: TGTGCCAGCAGCTTGAGCGGTGGAGGGAACTATGGCTACACCTTC. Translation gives CASSLSGGGNYGYTF.